These 21 T cell receptor beta chains originate from one sample sequenced in a study of blood T cell repertoires in COVID-19 (dated by TCRdb to between 2020 and 2021). Preparation of the library involved the immunoSEQ multiplex PCR assay. TCRdb retrieved this table from immuneACCESS and kept in-frame rearrangements only. Not all clones are present; in checked studies, unresolved V genes account for under half, and no reason is known for the remainder. This sample holds a few hundred thousand clones; approximately 89% were observed only once. Around 3% of the sample is taken by the ten largest. Sequencing input: PBMCs or T cells enriched from blood (not recorded which). The receptors derive from a woman aged 40 to 55 who had been exposed to COVID-19.

The chain recombines TRBV10-1 with TRBJ2-3; TRBD2 might be the D (5 bases). The CDR3 has 17 amino acids. Germline CDR1 WNHNN, CDR2 SYGVQD (reference sequence). Between the trimmed V and J ends, which lost 4 bases and 3 bases, there was a span of 20 bases. CDR3 sequence: CASSADLVPKGTDTQYF. The CDR3 DNA follows: TGCGCCAGCAGTGCGGACTTGGTCCCAAAGGGAACAGATACGCAGTATTTT.

As concerns this clone: Other DNA sequences from this sample encode an identical CDR3 as well. The rearrangement uses TRBV6-2 or TRBV6-3 and TRBJ1-5; possibly TRBD1 for D (5 bases). Germline loops: CDR1 MNHEY, CDR2 SVGEGT. The CDR3 totals 14 residues. Between the trimmed V and J ends, which lost 0 bases and 7 bases, there was a span of 10 bases. The CDR3 loop reads CASSYSSGGQPQHF. Here the CDR3 DNA reads TGTGCCAGCAGTTACTCGTCGGGGGGACAGCCCCAGCATTTT.

The genes are TRBV20-1 and TRBJ1-4; D unresolved. Per germline, CDR1 DFQATT and CDR2 SNEGSKA (reference sequence). This CDR3 comprises 14 residues. V lost 3 bases and J lost 8, with 16 bases in between. The chain's CDR3 is CSASSDPGIEKLFF. The CDR3 DNA sequence: TGCAGTGCTAGTTCGGACCCGGGGATAGAAAAACTGTTTTTT.

The V call is TRBV11-2, the J call TRBJ2-7, with TRBD2 matching over 9 bases. Per the germline V gene, CDR1 is SGHAT and CDR2 is FQNNGV. V dropped 1 base and J dropped 3; count of bases not matched to a gene: 4. This CDR3 is built from 15 residues. The CDR3, as DNA: TGTGCCAGCAGCTTAGTAGCTAGCGGGAACTACGAGCAGTACGTC. It translates to CASSLVASGNYEQYV.

The genes are TRBV4-3 and TRBJ1-4; D gene ambiguous. Germline V lookup: CDR1 LGHNA, CDR2 YSLEER. Trimming took 2 bases from V and 7 from J, leaving 11 bases between them. The CDR3 is made up of 14 amino acids. The CDR3 nucleotides read TGCGCCAGCAGCCAAACCCGGGTAGCTGAAAAACTGTTTTTT. Protein sequence: CASSQTRVAEKLFF.

The chain recombines TRBV11-2 with TRBJ2-5, with D maybe TRBD2 (6 bases). Germline values: CDR1 SGHAT, CDR2 FQNNGV. The ends were cut back, 7 bases at V and 10 bases at J, with 16 bases in the middle. This CDR3 contains 12 residues. This CDR3 is CASNSGGNYQYF. The CDR3 DNA follows: TGTGCCAGCAACAGTGGAGGGAACTACCAGTACTTC. The full variable domain, with the rest looked up from reference TRBV11-2 and TRBJ2-5, is EAGVAQSPRYKIIEKRQSVAFWCNPISGHATLYWYQQILGQGPKLLIQFQNNGVVDDSQLPKDRFSAERLKGVDSTLKIQPAKLEDSAVYLCASNSGGNYQYFGPGTRLLVL.

V and J are TRBV4-2 and TRBJ1-1, with 9 bases matching TRBD1. Germline lookup yields CDR1 LGHNA and CDR2 YNFKEQ. The CDR3 totals 14 residues. J gave up 11 bases and V 0 bases, and 7 bases lay outside the gene matches. The CDR3 here is CASSQDGQGLAAFF. The CDR3, as DNA: TGTGCCAGCAGCCAAGATGGACAGGGGTTGGCTGCTTTCTTT.

J is TRBJ1-2 and V is TRBV27; D is possibly TRBD1 (6 bases). CDR3 length: 15 amino acids. Germline values: CDR1 MNHEY, CDR2 SMNVEV (reference sequence). Trimming pared 6 bases from V and 7 bases from J, leaving 21 bases between. The CDR3 spells CASRKHSDSEFGYTF. The CDR3 DNA reads TGTGCCAGCAGGAAACACTCGGACAGTGAATTTGGCTACACCTTC.

The V call is TRBV12-3 or TRBV12-4, the J call TRBJ2-7, with 8 bases fitting TRBD2. The CDR3 sequence is 11 residues long. The V gene end was trimmed by 8 bases and the J gene end by 5 bases; junction bases not matched to a gene: 2. The CDR3: CASRGGHEQYF. CDR3 nucleotides: TGTGCCAGCCGGGGGGGACACGAGCAGTACTTC.

CDR3 bases: TGTGCCAGCAGCTACAAACCAACAGGACCGGAATCCTACGAGCAGTACTTC. Amino acid sequence: CASSYKPTGPESYEQYF. The rearrangement joins TRBV7-2 to TRBJ2-7; a weak D match, TRBD1 (5 bases). V dropped 4 bases and J dropped 1 base, with 20 bases sitting between them. CDR1 SGHTA and CDR2 FQGNSA come from the germline V gene. CDR3 length equals 17 residues.

The J gene is TRBJ2-1, the V gene TRBV28; tentatively, D is TRBD1 (5 bases). Trimming took 6 bases from V and 2 from J, leaving 8 bases between them. The CDR3 loop spans 13 amino acids. Germline CDR1 is MDHEN and CDR2 is SYDVKM. Here the CDR3 reads CASRGQAYNEQFF. The CDR3 DNA reads TGTGCCAGCAGGGGGCAGGCCTACAATGAGCAGTTCTTC.

The chain uses TRBV27 and TRBJ1-2; 8 nucleotides align to TRBD1. With V trimmed by 5 bases and J by 2 bases, 7 bases remained unmatched. The CDR3 consists of 15 residues. CDR1 is MNHEY and CDR2 is SMNVEV in the germline V gene (reference sequence). CDR3: CASSGYRGTNYGYTF. For the CDR3, the DNA is TGTGCCAGCAGTGGGTACAGGGGGACGAACTATGGCTACACCTTC.

The V call is TRBV2, the J call TRBJ1-5; 7 bases are a match to TRBD1. V lost 5 bases, J lost 7 bases, and 8 bases stayed unmatched. The CDR3 sequence is 14 residues long. The V gene's germline CDR1 is SNHLY and CDR2 FYNNEI. The CDR3 DNA is TGTGCCAGCAGTCTTGGGACAGCTTCCCAGCCCCAGCATTTT. Amino acids: CASSLGTASQPQHF. Using reference TRBV2 and TRBJ1-5 for the parts outside the CDR3, the full variable domain is EPEVTQTPSHQVTQMGQEVILRCVPISNHLYFYWYRQILGQKVEFLVSFYNNEISEKSEIFDDQFSVERPDGSNFTLKIRSTKLEDSAMYFCASSLGTASQPQHFGDGTRLSIL.

J is TRBJ1-1 and V is TRBV6-5; a possible D gene is TRBD1 (5 bases). The CDR3 is made up of 15 amino acids. CDR1 and CDR2 (germline): MNHEY, SVGAGI. Trimming removed 0 bases from V and 2 bases from J, with 10 bases in between. The CDR3 loop is CASSYSFQGNTEAFF. DNA of the CDR3: TGTGCCAGCAGTTACTCGTTTCAGGGCAACACTGAAGCTTTCTTT.

The CDR3 nucleotides are TGTGCCAGCAGTTACTCGAGAGAGGGCGGAGCTTTCTTT. Its translation: CASSYSREGGAFF. The chain links TRBV6-5 to TRBJ1-1; no firm D call. Looked up from germline, CDR1 is MNHEY and CDR2 is SVGAGI. The CDR3 totals 13 residues. Trimming stripped 0 bases from V and 10 bases from J, with 12 bases between.

The gene calls are TRBV29-1 and TRBJ2-5; no definite D call. V lost 4 bases and J 5 bases, leaving 20 bases between the germline ends. This CDR3 is built from 15 residues. Germline V gene sequence: CDR1 SQVTM, CDR2 ANQGSEA. This chain's CDR3 is CSVGFRDLPSETQYF. The CDR3 DNA reads TGCAGCGTTGGCTTCCGCGATTTACCTTCGGAGACCCAGTACTTC.

The rearrangement links TRBV7-3 to TRBJ2-2; maybe TRBD2 (6 bases). CDR3 length: 16 amino acids. Germline-derived CDR1 and CDR2 are SGHTA and FQGTGA. V was cut by 2 bases and J by 2 bases, with 12 bases left in between. CDR3 in amino acids: CASSLAGPRNTGELFF. CDR3 in DNA: TGTGCCAGCAGCTTAGCGGGACCCCGAAACACCGGGGAGCTGTTTTTT.

The chain has TRBV6-5 and TRBJ2-4; 9 nucleotides align to TRBD1. This CDR3 is built from 13 residues. The germline gives CDR1 MNHEY, CDR2 SVGAGI. V lost 7 bases and J lost 4; bases outside the gene matches: 2. Here the CDR3 DNA reads TGTGCCAGCACCGGACAGGGGAAAAACATTCAGTACTTC. It yields the protein CASTGQGKNIQYF.

The gene calls are TRBV7-9 and TRBJ2-1, with TRBD2 as a possible D gene (5 bases). The CDR3 has 14 residues. Trimming shortened V by 1 base and J by 6 bases, and 10 bases separated the two germline ends. The germline gives CDR1 SEHNR, CDR2 FQNEAQ (reference sequence). The CDR3 sequence is CASSLESEGNEQFF. The CDR3 DNA reads as TGTGCCAGCAGCTTAGAATCAGAGGGCAATGAGCAGTTCTTC.

This clone was found a few times. V is TRBV5-6 and J is TRBJ2-5; TRBD1 matches at 7 bases. The CDR3 contains 15 residues. From germline, CDR1 is SGHDT and CDR2 YYEEEE. Unmatched junction bases numbered 12, after V lost 6 bases and J lost 4 bases. As DNA, the CDR3 is TGTGCCAGCAACAGAGCACAGGGGTCGGGAGAGACCCAGTACTTC. Amino acids: CASNRAQGSGETQYF.

The chain combines TRBV18 with TRBJ2-1; the match to TRBD2 covers 11 bases. The CDR3 extends over 17 amino acids. Per germline, CDR1 KGHSH and CDR2 LQKENI. With V trimmed by 6 bases and J by 0 bases, 7 bases remained unmatched. CDR3 DNA sequence: TGTGCCAGCTCTCAATCTACTAGCGGGAGCTCCTACAATGAGCAGTTCTTC. Its translation: CASSQSTSGSSYNEQFF.